Presented here are 10 T cell receptor beta chains from one specimen sequenced in a study of T-cell memory formation after mild COVID-19 (dated by TCRdb to the early 2020s). The method was 5' RACE. Sequencing instrument: Illumina NovaSeq 6000. In TCRdb, the public reads were trimmed at Q25 with fastp and aligned with MiXCR, with productive beta chains retained. Duplicate CDR3 protein sequences are folded into a single record with the most common DNA and genes. The sample has about 300,000 distinct CDR3 sequences on record, approximately 19% of them singletons. Jointly, the top ten make up under 25% of the sample. The sequenced sample was PBMCs or a T cell subset sorted from them (not recorded which). All receptors come from a man aged 18 to 30 who had mild COVID-19 (a few samples of this study predate the infection). The sample titles of this study are shuffled in the database, so cell type and time point are left out; the donor was told from shared clones.

This clonotype was seen many times. The chain employs TRBV7-2 and TRBJ2-7; D is uncertain. The V end was cut by 6 bases, the J end by 6 bases, with 15 bases between. This CDR3 region has 13 residues. Germline-derived CDR1 and CDR2 are SGHTA and FQGNSA. The CDR3 spells CASSEGPLSEQYV. CDR3 DNA: TGTGCCAGCAGTGAAGGCCCCCTTTCCGAGCAGTACGTC.

This clonotype appeared a few times. The CDR3 region is CSVAGKTGNYNEQFF. CDR3 DNA: TGCAGCGTTGCCGGCAAAACAGGGAACTACAATGAGCAGTTCTTC. This rearrangement joins TRBV29-1 to TRBJ2-1; D is possibly TRBD1 (6 bases). CDR1 is SQVTM, CDR2 ANQGSEA, per germline. Trimming stripped 4 bases from V and 3 bases from J, with 16 bases between. CDR3 length: 15 amino acids.

This chain links TRBV6-6 with TRBJ2-3, with 7 bases that match TRBD2. The V and J ends lost 7 bases and 6 bases, in that order; junction bases with no gene match: 7. Germline CDR1 reads MNHNY; CDR2 reads SVGAGI (reference sequence). This CDR3 spans 13 amino acids. CDR3 in amino acids: CASNLEGGDTQYF. CDR3 coding DNA: TGTGCCAGCAACCTTGAGGGAGGGGATACGCAGTATTTT.

This clonotype was picked up a small number of times. The chain combines TRBV6-2 or TRBV6-3 with TRBJ1-2; 12 bases are a match to TRBD1. The CDR3 covers 14 residues. V shed 6 bases, J shed 12 bases, and the junction held 11 bases outside the gene matches. Germline V gene sequence: CDR1 MNHEY, CDR2 SVGEGT. The CDR3 loop is CASSRGQGARSDTF. For the CDR3, the DNA is TGTGCCAGCAGCCGGGGACAGGGGGCCCGGAGCGACACCTTC.

The gene calls are TRBV20-1 and TRBJ2-5, with D perhaps TRBD1 (6 bases). V lost 3 bases, J lost 3 bases, and 8 bases lay in between. This CDR3 region has 12 residues. In germline, CDR1 is DFQATT, CDR2 SNEGSKA (reference sequence). The CDR3 region has the DNA TGCAGTGCTAGGGGGGCAGAAGAGACCCAGTACTTC. Amino acid sequence: CSARGAEETQYF.

The J gene is TRBJ2-3, the V gene TRBV12-5; no clear D. CDR3 length: 14 amino acids. The germline V and J ends were trimmed by 2 bases and 0 bases, with 6 bases remaining between them. Germline V gives CDR1 LGHNT, CDR2 FRNRAP. For the CDR3, the DNA is TGTGCTAGTGGTTTGTTAACTAGCACAGATACGCAGTATTTT. It is translated as CASGLLTSTDTQYF.

V usage is TRBV7-8 and J usage is TRBJ1-1, with D possibly being TRBD1 (5 bases). The V and J ends lost 1 base and 3 bases respectively, with 9 bases between them. From germline, CDR1 is SGHVS and CDR2 FQNEAQ. This CDR3 contains 14 residues. This CDR3 is CASSLGGLDTEAFF. DNA for the CDR3: TGTGCCAGCAGCTTAGGGGGCCTCGACACTGAAGCTTTCTTT.

The V call is TRBV6-5, the J call TRBJ1-2; D possibly corresponds to TRBD1 (5 bases). Germline V lookup: CDR1 MNHEY, CDR2 SVGAGI. This CDR3 has 13 residues. Between the trimmed V and J ends, which lost 6 bases and 6 bases, there was a span of 14 bases. This chain's CDR3 is CASRDPGLDGYTF. The CDR3 bases are TGTGCCAGCAGGGACCCGGGACTAGATGGCTACACCTTC.

The chain carries TRBV7-6 and TRBJ2-1; 11 bases are a match to TRBD2. J was trimmed by 1 base and V by 2 bases; bases with no gene match: 1. The CDR3 is made up of 16 amino acids. CDR1 and CDR2 from the germline V gene are SGHVS and FNYEAQ. This chain's CDR3 is CASSLRLAGSYNEQFF. The CDR3 nucleotides are TGTGCCAGCAGCTTAAGACTAGCGGGGTCCTACAATGAGCAGTTCTTC.

This clonotype has only a few counts. The chain couples TRBV20-1 to TRBJ2-7; maybe TRBD2 (6 bases). This CDR3 region has 10 residues. Trimming shortened V by 5 bases and J by 4 bases, and 6 bases separated the two germline ends. The germline gives CDR1 DFQATT, CDR2 SNEGSKA (reference sequence). Here the CDR3 DNA reads TGCAGTGCTGCGGGGTACGAGCAGTACGTC. It codes for CSAAGYEQYV.